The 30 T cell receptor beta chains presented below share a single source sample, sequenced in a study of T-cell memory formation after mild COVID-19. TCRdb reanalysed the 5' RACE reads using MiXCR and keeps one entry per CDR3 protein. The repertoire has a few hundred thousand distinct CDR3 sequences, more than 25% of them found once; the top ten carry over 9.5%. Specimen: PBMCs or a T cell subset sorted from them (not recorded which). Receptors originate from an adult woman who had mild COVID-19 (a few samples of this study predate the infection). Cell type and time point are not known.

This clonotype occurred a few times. The CDR3 nucleotides read TGTGCCAGCAGCCCCGGGACGATAGCCAACGTCCTGACTTTC. This encodes CASSPGTIANVLTF. The V and J genes are TRBV11-3 and TRBJ2-6; D is possibly TRBD1 or TRBD2 (5 bases each). Between the trimmed V and J ends, which lost 5 bases and 7 bases, there was a span of 12 bases. Germline V gives CDR1 SGHNT, CDR2 YENEEA. This CDR3 comprises 14 residues. The whole variable domain, remainder taken from reference TRBV11-3 and TRBJ2-6, is EAGVVQSPRYKIIEKKQPVAFWCNPISGHNTLYWYLQNLGQGPELLIRYENEEAVDDSQLPKDRFSAERLKGVDSTLKIQPAELGDSAVYLCASSPGTIANVLTFGAGSRLTVL.

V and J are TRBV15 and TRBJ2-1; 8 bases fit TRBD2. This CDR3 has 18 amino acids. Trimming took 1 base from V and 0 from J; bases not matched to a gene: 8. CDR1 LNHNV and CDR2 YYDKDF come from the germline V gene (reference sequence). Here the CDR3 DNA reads TGTGCCACCAGCAGAGGGGGGGCGGGGGGATTCTCCTACAATGAGCAGTTCTTC. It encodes CATSRGGAGGFSYNEQFF. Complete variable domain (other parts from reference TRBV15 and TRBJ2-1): DAMVIQNPRYQVTQFGKPVTLSCSQTLNHNVMYWYQQKSSQAPKLLFHYYDKDFNNEADTPDNFQSRRPNTSFCFLDIRSPGLGDTAMYLCATSRGGAGGFSYNEQFFGPGTRLTVL.

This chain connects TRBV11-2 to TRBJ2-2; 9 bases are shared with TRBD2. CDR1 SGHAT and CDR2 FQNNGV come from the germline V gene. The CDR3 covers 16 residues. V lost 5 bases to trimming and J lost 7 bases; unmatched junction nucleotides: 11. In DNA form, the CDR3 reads TGTGCCAGCAGCCGCCTACGGACTAGCGAGGGCGGGGAGCTGTTTTTT. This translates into CASSRLRTSEGGELFF. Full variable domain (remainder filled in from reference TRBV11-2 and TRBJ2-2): EAGVAQSPRYKIIEKRQSVAFWCNPISGHATLYWYQQILGQGPKLLIQFQNNGVVDDSQLPKDRFSAERLKGVDSTLKIQPAKLEDSAVYLCASSRLRTSEGGELFFGEGSRLTVL.

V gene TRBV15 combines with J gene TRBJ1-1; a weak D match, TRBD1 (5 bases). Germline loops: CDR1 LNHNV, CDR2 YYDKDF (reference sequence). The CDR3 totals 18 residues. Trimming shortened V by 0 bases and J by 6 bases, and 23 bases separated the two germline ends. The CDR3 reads CATSRDSGGGGTGAEAFF. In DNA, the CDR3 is TGTGCCACCAGCAGAGATTCAGGTGGGGGAGGTACTGGCGCTGAAGCTTTCTTT.

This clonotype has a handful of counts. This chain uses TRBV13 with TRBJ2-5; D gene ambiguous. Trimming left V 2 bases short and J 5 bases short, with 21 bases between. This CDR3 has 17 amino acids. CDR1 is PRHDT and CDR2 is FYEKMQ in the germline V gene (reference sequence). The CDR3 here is CASSLIVTPTSSETQYF. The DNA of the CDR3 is TGTGCCAGCAGCTTAATAGTCACTCCGACTTCCAGTGAGACCCAGTACTTC.

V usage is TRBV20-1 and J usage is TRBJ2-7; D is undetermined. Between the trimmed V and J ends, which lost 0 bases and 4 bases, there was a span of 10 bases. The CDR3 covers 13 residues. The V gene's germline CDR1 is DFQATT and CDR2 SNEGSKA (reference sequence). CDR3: CSARDLQRYEQYF. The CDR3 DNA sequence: TGCAGTGCTAGAGATCTACAGAGATACGAGCAGTACTTC.

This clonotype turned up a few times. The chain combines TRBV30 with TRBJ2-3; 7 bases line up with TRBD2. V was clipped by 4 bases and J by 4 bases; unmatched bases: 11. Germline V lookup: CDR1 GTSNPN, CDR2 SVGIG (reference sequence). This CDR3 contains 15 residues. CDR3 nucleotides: TGTGCCTGGACGAGGACTAGGGCCCGGGCAGATACGCAGTATTTT. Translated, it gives CAWTRTRARADTQYF.

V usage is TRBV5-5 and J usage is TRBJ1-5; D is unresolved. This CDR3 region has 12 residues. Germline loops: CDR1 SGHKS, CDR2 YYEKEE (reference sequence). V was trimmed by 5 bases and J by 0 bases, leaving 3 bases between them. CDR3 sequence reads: CASRNSNQPQHF. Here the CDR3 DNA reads TGTGCCAGCAGAAATAGCAATCAGCCCCAGCATTTT.

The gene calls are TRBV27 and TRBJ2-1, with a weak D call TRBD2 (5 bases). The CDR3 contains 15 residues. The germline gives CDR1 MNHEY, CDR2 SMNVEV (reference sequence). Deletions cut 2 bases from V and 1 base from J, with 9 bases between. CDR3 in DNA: TGTGCCAGCAGTTTAGGGAGTACTTCCTACAATGAGCAGTTCTTC. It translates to CASSLGSTSYNEQFF.

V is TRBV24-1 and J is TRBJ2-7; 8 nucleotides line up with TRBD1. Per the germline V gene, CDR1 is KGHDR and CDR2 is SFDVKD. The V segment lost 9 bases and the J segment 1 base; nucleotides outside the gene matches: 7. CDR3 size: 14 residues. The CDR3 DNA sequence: TGTGCCACCCCAGGACAGGGTCCTTCCTACGAGCAGTACTTC. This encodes CATPGQGPSYEQYF.

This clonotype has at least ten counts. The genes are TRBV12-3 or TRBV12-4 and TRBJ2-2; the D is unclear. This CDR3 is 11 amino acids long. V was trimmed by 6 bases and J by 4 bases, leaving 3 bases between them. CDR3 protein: CASRFTGELFF. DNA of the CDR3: TGTGCCAGCAGGTTCACCGGGGAGCTGTTTTTT.

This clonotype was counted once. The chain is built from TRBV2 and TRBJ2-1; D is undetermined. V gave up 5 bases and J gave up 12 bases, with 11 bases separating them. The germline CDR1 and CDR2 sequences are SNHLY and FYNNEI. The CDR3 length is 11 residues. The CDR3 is CASSSGVRQFF. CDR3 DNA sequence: TGTGCCAGCAGTTCCGGAGTAAGGCAGTTCTTC.

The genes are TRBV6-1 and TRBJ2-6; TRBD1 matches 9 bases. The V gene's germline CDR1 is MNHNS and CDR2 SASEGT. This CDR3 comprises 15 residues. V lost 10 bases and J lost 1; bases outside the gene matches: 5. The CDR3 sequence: CATGQGQSGANVLTF. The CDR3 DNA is TGTGCCACTGGACAGGGGCAATCTGGGGCCAACGTCCTGACTTTC.

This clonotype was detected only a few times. The CDR3 protein is CASSLAALAGHNEQFF. The CDR3 DNA follows: TGTGCCAGCAGCTTAGCGGCCCTAGCGGGCCACAATGAGCAGTTCTTC. The rearrangement uses TRBV7-9 and TRBJ2-1; 8 bases are a match to TRBD2. V shed 0 bases, J shed 5 bases, and the junction held 6 bases outside the gene matches. The CDR3 has 16 residues. Germline values: CDR1 SEHNR, CDR2 FQNEAQ (reference sequence). Using reference TRBV7-9 and TRBJ2-1 for the parts outside the CDR3, the full variable domain is DTGVSQNPRHKITKRGQNVTFRCDPISEHNRLYWYRQTLGQGPEFLTYFQNEAQLEKSRLLSDRFSAERPKGSFSTLEIQRTEQGDSAMYLCASSLAALAGHNEQFFGPGTRLTVL.

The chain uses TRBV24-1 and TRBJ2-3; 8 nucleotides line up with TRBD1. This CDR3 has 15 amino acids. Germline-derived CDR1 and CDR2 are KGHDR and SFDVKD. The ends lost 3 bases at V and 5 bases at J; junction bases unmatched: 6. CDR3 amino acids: CATSDIGTGGDTQYF. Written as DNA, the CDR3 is TGTGCCACCAGTGATATCGGGACAGGCGGAGATACGCAGTATTTT.

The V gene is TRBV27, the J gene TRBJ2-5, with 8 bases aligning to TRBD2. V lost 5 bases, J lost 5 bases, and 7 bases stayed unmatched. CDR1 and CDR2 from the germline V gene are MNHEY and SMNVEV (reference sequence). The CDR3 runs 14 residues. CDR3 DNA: TGTGCCAGCAGTCCGAGGCCTAGCGGGGAGACCCAGTACTTC. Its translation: CASSPRPSGETQYF.

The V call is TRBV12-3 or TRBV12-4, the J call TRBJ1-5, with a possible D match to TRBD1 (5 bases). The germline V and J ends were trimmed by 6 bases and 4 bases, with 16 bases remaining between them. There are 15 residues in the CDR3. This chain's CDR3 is CASRPDTRPNQPQHF. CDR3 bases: TGTGCCAGCAGGCCGGACACGCGACCGAATCAGCCCCAGCATTTT.

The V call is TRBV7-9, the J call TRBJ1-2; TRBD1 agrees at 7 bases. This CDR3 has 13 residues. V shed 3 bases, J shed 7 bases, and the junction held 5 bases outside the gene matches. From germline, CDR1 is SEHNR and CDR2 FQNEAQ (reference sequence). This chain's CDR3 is CASSLGDSSGYTF. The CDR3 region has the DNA TGTGCCAGCAGCTTGGGGGACAGCTCTGGCTACACCTTC.

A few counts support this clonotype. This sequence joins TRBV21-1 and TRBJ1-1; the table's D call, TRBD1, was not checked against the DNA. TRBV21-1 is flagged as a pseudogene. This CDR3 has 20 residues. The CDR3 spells CASSKGSRDSGCRVNTEAFF. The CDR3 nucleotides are TGTGCCAGCAGCAAAGGGTCCCGGGACAGTGGCTGTAGGGTGAACACTGAAGCTTTCTTT.

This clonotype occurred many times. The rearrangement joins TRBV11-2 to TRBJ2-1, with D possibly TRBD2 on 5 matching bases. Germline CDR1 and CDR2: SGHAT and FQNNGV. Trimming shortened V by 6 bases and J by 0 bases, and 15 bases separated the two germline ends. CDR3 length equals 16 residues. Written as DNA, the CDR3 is TGTGCCAGCAGTAGCTTAACGGGGAGCTCCTACAATGAGCAGTTCTTC. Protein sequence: CASSSLTGSSYNEQFF.

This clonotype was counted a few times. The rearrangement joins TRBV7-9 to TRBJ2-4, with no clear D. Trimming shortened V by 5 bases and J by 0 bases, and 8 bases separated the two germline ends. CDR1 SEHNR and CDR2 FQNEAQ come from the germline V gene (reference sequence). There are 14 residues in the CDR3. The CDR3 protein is CASSQSGAKNIQYF. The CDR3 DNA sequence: TGTGCCAGCAGCCAATCGGGAGCCAAAAACATTCAGTACTTC.

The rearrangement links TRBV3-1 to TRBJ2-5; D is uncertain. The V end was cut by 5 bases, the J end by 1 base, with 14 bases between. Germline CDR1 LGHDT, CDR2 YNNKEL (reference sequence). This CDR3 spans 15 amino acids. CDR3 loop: CASSGPSRVQETQYF. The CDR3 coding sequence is TGTGCCAGCAGCGGGCCATCCAGAGTCCAAGAGACCCAGTACTTC.

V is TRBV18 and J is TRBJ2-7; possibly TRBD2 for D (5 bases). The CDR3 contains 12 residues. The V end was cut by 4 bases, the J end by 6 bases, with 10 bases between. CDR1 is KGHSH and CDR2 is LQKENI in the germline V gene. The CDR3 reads CASSHRRSEQYF. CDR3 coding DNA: TGTGCCAGCTCACATAGGAGGTCCGAGCAGTACTTC.

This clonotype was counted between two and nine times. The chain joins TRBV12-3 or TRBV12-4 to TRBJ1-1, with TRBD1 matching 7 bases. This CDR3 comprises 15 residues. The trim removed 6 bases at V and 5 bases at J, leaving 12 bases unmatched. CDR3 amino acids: CASRQTGLGTTEAFF. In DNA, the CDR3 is TGTGCCAGCAGGCAGACAGGGTTGGGGACGACTGAAGCTTTCTTT.

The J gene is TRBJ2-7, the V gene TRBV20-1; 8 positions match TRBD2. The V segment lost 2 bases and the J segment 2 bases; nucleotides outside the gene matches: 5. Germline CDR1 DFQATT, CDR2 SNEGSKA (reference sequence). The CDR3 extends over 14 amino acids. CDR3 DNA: TGCAGTGCTAGACGGACTAGCTCCCCCTACGAGCAGTACTTC. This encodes CSARRTSSPYEQYF.

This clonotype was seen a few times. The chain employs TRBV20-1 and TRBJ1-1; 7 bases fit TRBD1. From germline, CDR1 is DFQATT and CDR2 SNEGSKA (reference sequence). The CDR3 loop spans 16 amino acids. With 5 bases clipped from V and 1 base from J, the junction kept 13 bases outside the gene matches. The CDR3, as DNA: TGCAGTGCTGGCATACAGGGGAAAGTTTGGAACACTGAAGCTTTCTTT. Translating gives CSAGIQGKVWNTEAFF.

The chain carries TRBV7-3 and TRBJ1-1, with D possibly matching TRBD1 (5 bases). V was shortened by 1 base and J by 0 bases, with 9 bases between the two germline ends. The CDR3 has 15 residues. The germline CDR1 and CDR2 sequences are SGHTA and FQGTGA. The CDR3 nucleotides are TGTGCCAGCAGCTTAATCGGGGGTATGAACACTGAAGCTTTCTTT. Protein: CASSLIGGMNTEAFF.

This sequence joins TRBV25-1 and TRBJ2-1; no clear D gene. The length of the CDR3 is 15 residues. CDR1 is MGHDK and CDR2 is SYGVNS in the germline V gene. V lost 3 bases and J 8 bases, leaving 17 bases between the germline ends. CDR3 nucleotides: TGTGCCAGCAGTGATGAGGCCCCTGGTCAAGATGAGCAGTTCTTC. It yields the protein CASSDEAPGQDEQFF.

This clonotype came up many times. This CDR3 is CSPGGYTEAFF. CDR3 nucleotide sequence: TGCAGCCCGGGTGGTTACACTGAAGCTTTCTTT. The gene calls are TRBV29-1 and TRBJ1-1, with D hard to call. From germline, CDR1 is SQVTM and CDR2 ANQGSEA. V shed 8 bases and J shed 3 bases, with 10 bases lying between them. The CDR3 loop spans 11 amino acids.

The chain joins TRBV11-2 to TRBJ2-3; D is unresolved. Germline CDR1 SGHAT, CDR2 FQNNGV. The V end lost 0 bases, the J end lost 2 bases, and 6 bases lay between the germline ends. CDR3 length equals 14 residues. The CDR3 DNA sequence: TGTGCCAGCAGCTTAGAGCCTACCACAGATACGCAGTATTTT. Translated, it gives CASSLEPTTDTQYF.